This T cell receptor beta chain was captured in a study of technical replicates of blood from a few donors. This CDR3 region has 15 residues. J gave up 4 bases and V 4 bases, and 7 bases lay outside the gene matches. The germline CDR1 and CDR2 sequences are LGHNA and YSLEER. This clone has just one count. Clones were read by immunoSEQ multiplex PCR, and TCRdb kept only the in-frame ones, dropping some. The sample lists under 75,000 clones, almost 95% occurring once. The specimen was PBMCs. The V and J genes are TRBV4-3 and TRBJ1-2; 9 bases are shared with TRBD1. This clonotype was sampled from a human donor in good health. Some clones in this sample may be carry-over from other donors' samples. CDR3: CASSPDRGGFYGYTF. CDR3 coding DNA: TGCGCCAGCAGCCCGGACAGGGGTGGTTTCTATGGCTACACCTTC.